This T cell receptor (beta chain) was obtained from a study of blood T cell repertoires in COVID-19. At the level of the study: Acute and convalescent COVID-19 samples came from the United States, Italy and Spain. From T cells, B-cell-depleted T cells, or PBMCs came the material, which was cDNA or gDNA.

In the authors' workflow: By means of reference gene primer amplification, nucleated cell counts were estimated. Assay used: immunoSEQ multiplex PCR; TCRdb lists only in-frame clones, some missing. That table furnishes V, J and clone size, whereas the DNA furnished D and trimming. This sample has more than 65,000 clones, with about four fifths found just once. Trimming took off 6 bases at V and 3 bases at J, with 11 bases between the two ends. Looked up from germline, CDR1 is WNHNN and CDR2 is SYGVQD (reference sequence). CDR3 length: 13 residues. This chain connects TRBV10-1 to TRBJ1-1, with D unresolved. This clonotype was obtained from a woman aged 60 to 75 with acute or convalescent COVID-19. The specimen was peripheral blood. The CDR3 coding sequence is TGCGCCAGCAGCCGGGGAGAGTACACTGAAGCTTTCTTT. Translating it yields CASSRGEYTEAFF.